This record looks at one T cell receptor (beta chain) sequence and its context. The data originate from a study of blood T cell repertoires in COVID-19. Original processing methods: Scientists estimated how many nucleated cells there were by amplifying reference gene primers. Some clones are missing from TCRdb's copy, which holds only in-frame ones; the method was immunoSEQ multiplex PCR. For V, J and clone size, that table is used; D and trimming come from the DNA. The data hold under 250,000 clones, with about 78% observed a single time. The CDR3 length is 17 residues. Germline V gives CDR1 MRHNA, CDR2 SNTAGT. Trimming took off 2 bases at V and 1 base at J, with 15 bases between the two ends.

This chain links TRBV6-4 with TRBJ1-5, with D tentatively TRBD1 (6 bases). This sequence was found in a woman between 65 and 79 years old with acute or convalescent COVID-19. Source material: peripheral blood. CDR3 region: CASSDRWGQWSNQPQHF. The CDR3 DNA reads TGTGCCAGCAGTGACAGGTGGGGGCAGTGGAGCAATCAGCCCCAGCATTTT.